This T cell receptor beta chain comes out of a study of cytomegalovirus exposure and HLA in healthy donors. Study information: Assignment to the Caucasian-associated ancestry cluster applied to over 70% of the approximately 420 genotyped donors. Study-level points and caveats: Presence/absence analyses treated sequencing depth as roughly uniform across donors. Confirmation was obtained in vitro that a few CMV-associated chains are specific for CMV antigens. Immune exposure information available was restricted to CMV serostatus.

The PCR used 60 Vbeta and 13 Jbeta primers. Produced via immunoSEQ multiplex PCR; TCRdb's table is partial and in-frame only. The sample holds approximately 120,000 clones, 75% to 80% seen once. Concerning this clone: Antigen unknown.

The CDR3 extends over 14 amino acids. From germline, CDR1 is SGHTA and CDR2 FQGTGA. Trimming shortened V by 8 bases and J by 6 bases, and 16 bases separated the two germline ends. The sequencing input was PBMCs. The clonotype originates from a man aged 40-55 years in good health and CMV-seronegative. The chain joins TRBV7-3 to TRBJ2-2; tentatively, D is TRBD1 (5 bases). The CDR3 coding sequence is TGTGCCAGCGGCGCCAATGGGGCTGCCGGGGAGCTGTTTTTT. Its translation: CASGANGAAGELFF.